These 26 T cell receptor beta chains came from one sample sequenced in a study of blood T cell repertoires in COVID-19. Method: immunoSEQ multiplex PCR; TCRdb's copy keeps in-frame clones and lacks some. The table lists about 270,000 clones, roughly 86% of them singletons, with approximately 8.2% in the top ten. Specimen: peripheral blood. The receptors originated from a man between 35 and 55 years old with active or convalescent COVID-19.

The chain is built from TRBV6-2 or TRBV6-3 and TRBJ1-5, with TRBD1 identical over 10 bases. The CDR3 is made up of 17 amino acids. The ends lost 1 base at V and 6 bases at J; junction bases unmatched: 9. CDR1 and CDR2 from the germline V gene are MNHEY and SVGEGT. The CDR3 coding sequence is TGTGCCAGCAGTTACTACAACAGGGACAGGGGTCTTCAGCCCCAGCATTTT. Protein: CASSYYNRDRGLQPQHF.

This clone has only one observation. The chain couples TRBV6-5 to TRBJ1-1, with a tentative D call TRBD1 (5 bases). V was cut by 10 bases and J by 2 bases, with 11 bases left in between. CDR3 length: 12 amino acids. Germline values: CDR1 MNHEY, CDR2 SVGAGI. This chain's CDR3 is CATQGLNTEAFF. The CDR3 DNA reads TGTGCCACGCAGGGTTTAAACACTGAAGCTTTCTTT.

This clone was counted only a few times. This rearrangement joins TRBV5-1 to TRBJ2-7; 8 bases line up with TRBD1. The CDR3 totals 15 residues. Trimming cost V 2 bases and J 7 bases; bases outside gene matches: 11. Germline CDR1 is SGHRS and CDR2 is YFSETQ. The CDR3 here is CASSFGGTGPREQYF. The CDR3 DNA reads TGCGCCAGCAGCTTCGGCGGGACAGGACCCCGGGAGCAGTACTTC.

This clone was detected once. The chain has TRBV19 and TRBJ2-5; maybe TRBD2 (6 bases). Germline V gene lookup returns CDR1 LNHDA and CDR2 SQIVND (reference sequence). Trimming took off 5 bases at V and 5 bases at J, with 15 bases between the two ends. CDR3 size: 14 residues. For the CDR3, the DNA is TGTGCCAGTAGTGGGGGGAAAGGATGGGAGACCCAGTACTTC. Protein product: CASSGGKGWETQYF.

The chain employs TRBV6-5 and TRBJ1-5; 12 nucleotides align to TRBD1. CDR3 length: 15 residues. The V and J ends lost 6 bases and 4 bases, in that order; junction bases with no gene match: 4. In germline, CDR1 is MNHEY, CDR2 SVGAGI. The CDR3, as DNA: TGTGCCAGCAGGGGGACAGGGGGCTTTAATCAGCCCCAGCATTTT. Amino acid sequence: CASRGTGGFNQPQHF.

V is TRBV9 and J is TRBJ2-7; TRBD1 aligns across 7 bases. Germline-derived CDR1 and CDR2 are SGDLS and YYNGEE. After removal of 4 bases from V and 2 bases from J, the junction contained 6 bases not matched to a gene. The CDR3 has 14 amino acids. This chain's CDR3 is CASSPQGQTYEQYF. For the CDR3, the DNA is TGTGCCAGCAGCCCCCAGGGACAGACCTACGAGCAGTACTTC.

The rearrangement uses TRBV4-1 and TRBJ1-6, with D possibly matching TRBD1 (5 bases). From germline, CDR1 is MGHRA and CDR2 YSYEKL. The V end lost 0 bases, the J end lost 10 bases, and 13 bases lay between the germline ends. This CDR3 spans 15 amino acids. The CDR3 sequence: CASSQERRRGSPLHF. CDR3 nucleotide sequence: TGCGCCAGCAGCCAAGAAAGGAGGCGGGGGTCACCCCTCCACTTT.

This clone was seen a single time. The genes are TRBV6-5 and TRBJ2-1, with D possibly matching TRBD2 (5 bases). The CDR3 is 13 residues long. Trimming stripped 6 bases from V and 7 bases from J, with 13 bases between. CDR1 MNHEY and CDR2 SVGAGI come from the germline V gene. The CDR3 nucleotides are TGTGCCAGCAGACAAAGGCCGGGGAATGAGCAGTTCTTC. Translated, it gives CASRQRPGNEQFF.

The J gene is TRBJ2-1, the V gene TRBV19; D not certain. Deletions cut 3 bases from V and 7 bases from J, with 13 bases between. The germline gives CDR1 LNHDA, CDR2 SQIVND (reference sequence). This CDR3 has 14 residues. Here the CDR3 reads CASSINLMENEQFF. The CDR3, as DNA: TGTGCCAGTAGTATCAACCTAATGGAGAATGAGCAGTTCTTC.

The chain couples TRBV7-9 to TRBJ2-1, with 7 bases lining up with TRBD2. This CDR3 region has 15 residues. Germline loops: CDR1 SEHNR, CDR2 FQNEAQ (reference sequence). After removal of 1 base from V and 6 bases from J, the junction contained 6 bases not matched to a gene. This chain's CDR3 is CASSLGGSGPNEQFF. The CDR3 DNA reads as TGTGCCAGCAGCTTAGGCGGGAGCGGCCCCAATGAGCAGTTCTTC.

CDR3 protein: CSASPSFGAEGQPQHF. The CDR3 DNA reads TGCAGTGCTAGTCCCTCTTTTGGGGCGGAGGGACAGCCCCAGCATTTT. This chain connects TRBV20-1 to TRBJ1-5; maybe TRBD1 (5 bases). There are 16 residues in the CDR3. The V gene lost 3 bases and the J gene lost 7 bases, with 22 bases spanning the gap. Germline V gives CDR1 DFQATT, CDR2 SNEGSKA (reference sequence).

This sequence joins TRBV5-4 and TRBJ1-4; no clear D gene. The ends were cut back, 0 bases at V and 0 bases at J, with 12 bases in the middle. The germline gives CDR1 SGHNT, CDR2 YYREEE (reference sequence). CDR3 length: 17 amino acids. The CDR3, as DNA: TGTGCCAGCAGCTTGGCGAGTGGTCAGGCAACTAATGAAAAACTGTTTTTT. This translates into CASSLASGQATNEKLFF.

CDR3 protein: CASSFPSGGADTQYF. The DNA for the CDR3 is TGTGCCAGCAGCTTCCCTAGCGGGGGGGCAGATACGCAGTATTTT. The genes are TRBV5-6 and TRBJ2-3, with TRBD2 matching over 12 bases. With 2 bases clipped from V and 4 bases from J, the junction kept 2 bases outside the gene matches. CDR3 length: 15 amino acids. The V gene's germline CDR1 is SGHDT and CDR2 YYEEEE. The full variable domain, its missing parts supplied by reference TRBV5-6 and TRBJ2-3, is DAGVTQSPTHLIKTRGQQVTLRCSPKSGHDTVSWYQQALGQGPQFIFQYYEEEERQRGNFPDRFSGHQFPNYSSELNVNALLLGDSALYLCASSFPSGGADTQYFGPGTRLTVL.

The rearrangement uses TRBV19 and TRBJ1-4, with D uncertain. V was cut by 2 bases and J by 8 bases, with 15 bases left in between. Germline values: CDR1 LNHDA, CDR2 SQIVND (reference sequence). This CDR3 is 15 amino acids long. CDR3 nucleotide sequence: TGTGCCAGTAGTATATCCGACTTGCGGCGGGAAAAACTGTTTTTT. It specifies CASSISDLRREKLFF.

V usage is TRBV19 and J usage is TRBJ1-5; D is unresolved. The CDR3 has 13 amino acids. CDR1 LNHDA and CDR2 SQIVND come from the germline V gene (reference sequence). V lost 4 bases and J 4 bases, leaving 8 bases between the germline ends. The CDR3 DNA sequence: TGTGCCAGTAGTAAGGCGGTTAATCAGCCCCAGCATTTT. Translated, it gives CASSKAVNQPQHF. The variable domain in full, completed from reference TRBV19 and TRBJ1-5, reads DGGITQSPKYLFRKEGQNVTLSCEQNLNHDAMYWYRQDPGQGLRLIYYSQIVNDFQKGDIAEGYSVSREKKESFPLTVTSAQKNPTAFYLCASSKAVNQPQHFGDGTRLSIL.

This clone was counted between two and nine times. The rearrangement links TRBV28 to TRBJ1-1; 7 bases are shared with TRBD1. V shed 4 bases, J shed 3 bases, and the junction held 11 bases outside the gene matches. The CDR3 extends over 16 amino acids. Germline V gene sequence: CDR1 MDHEN, CDR2 SYDVKM. CDR3 amino acids: CASSSRDSVFYTEAFF. In DNA, the CDR3 is TGTGCCAGCAGTTCACGGGACAGCGTTTTTTACACTGAAGCTTTCTTT.

The chain links TRBV5-5 to TRBJ1-1; D unclear. CDR1 and CDR2 (germline): SGHKS, YYEKEE (reference sequence). The CDR3 spans 16 residues. Trimming took off 0 bases at V and 5 bases at J, with 17 bases between the two ends. The CDR3 loop is CASSLDGGSSRTEAFF. In nucleotides, the CDR3 is TGTGCCAGCAGCTTGGATGGCGGGTCGTCCAGGACTGAAGCTTTCTTT.

This clone was found a few times. The chain is built from TRBV5-1 and TRBJ2-7, with 10 positions matching TRBD2. This CDR3 has 18 residues. From germline, CDR1 is SGHRS and CDR2 YFSETQ. V trimming: 3 bases; J trimming: 3 bases; junction bases outside the gene matches: 15. In DNA, the CDR3 is TGCGCCAGCAGCTCCTCGCCAGGTGGACTAGCGGAGATCTACGAGCAGTACTTC. It specifies CASSSSPGGLAEIYEQYF.

In the case of this clone: The junction and the germline gene differ at one end; a read error may be behind it. The rearrangement links TRBV2 to TRBJ1-1; D not certain. This CDR3 has 17 residues. Germline V gene sequence: CDR1 SNHLY, CDR2 FYNNEI. In nucleotides, the CDR3 is TGTGCTAGCAGCGCCCGTCGACTCTCAGGAGGGAACACTGAAGCTTTCTTT. This encodes CASSARRLSGGNTEAFF.

The chain has TRBV28 and TRBJ2-7; D call uncertain. V shed 1 base and J shed 3 bases, with 4 bases lying between them. Germline V gene lookup returns CDR1 MDHEN and CDR2 SYDVKM. CDR3 length: 12 residues. The CDR3 here is CASSLYSYEQYF. The CDR3 nucleotides read TGTGCCAGCAGTTTATACAGCTACGAGCAGTACTTC.

This chain uses TRBV5-1 with TRBJ1-6; possibly TRBD1 for D (6 bases). The CDR3 consists of 15 residues. Trimming shortened V by 0 bases and J by 10 bases, and 14 bases separated the two germline ends. Germline assignment: CDR1 SGHRS and CDR2 YFSETQ. The chain's CDR3 is CASSLGYRASSPLHF. Here the CDR3 DNA reads TGCGCCAGCAGCTTGGGGTACAGGGCAAGCTCACCCCTCCACTTT. Variable domain in full (rest from reference TRBV5-1 and TRBJ1-6): KAGVTQTPRYLIKTRGQQVTLSCSPISGHRSVSWYQQTPGQGLQFLFEYFSETQRNKGNFPGRFSGRQFSNSRSEMNVSTLELGDSALYLCASSLGYRASSPLHFGNGTRLTVT.

The J gene is TRBJ1-5, the V gene TRBV19; 7 bases are a match to TRBD1. CDR1 is LNHDA and CDR2 is SQIVND in the germline V gene (reference sequence). The ends lost 5 bases at V and 0 bases at J; junction bases unmatched: 4. This CDR3 is built from 15 residues. This CDR3 is CASSLGQNSNQPQHF. The CDR3 region has the DNA TGTGCCAGTAGTTTGGGACAGAATAGCAATCAGCCCCAGCATTTT. Full variable domain (rest looked up from reference TRBV19 and TRBJ1-5): DGGITQSPKYLFRKEGQNVTLSCEQNLNHDAMYWYRQDPGQGLRLIYYSQIVNDFQKGDIAEGYSVSREKKESFPLTVTSAQKNPTAFYLCASSLGQNSNQPQHFGDGTRLSIL.

This clone was picked up one time. Other DNA variants within this sample encode the same CDR3. The rearrangement joins TRBV5-6 to TRBJ2-5, with TRBD2 matching 8 bases. CDR3 length: 16 residues. Germline V CDR1 and CDR2: SGHDT, YYEEEE. V lost 2 bases and J lost 2; bases outside the gene matches: 8. Here the CDR3 DNA reads TGTGCCAGCAGCTTTCCCAGCGGGGGCTCACAAGAGACCCAGTACTTC. It translates to CASSFPSGGSQETQYF.

The chain is built from TRBV10-3 and TRBJ2-1, with D possibly being TRBD2 (6 bases). V was shortened by 3 bases and J by 0 bases, with 12 bases between the two germline ends. The V gene's germline CDR1 is ENHRY and CDR2 SYGVKD. The CDR3 has 16 residues. The CDR3: CAISDPDGSSYNEQFF. The CDR3 DNA reads TGTGCCATCAGTGACCCGGACGGGAGCTCCTACAATGAGCAGTTCTTC.

The CDR3 loop reads CASCVGTGVQPQHF. As DNA, the CDR3 is TGTGCCAGCTGCGTCGGGACAGGGGTTCAGCCCCAGCATTTT. The rearrangement joins TRBV28 to TRBJ1-5; 10 bases align to TRBD1. Germline assignment: CDR1 MDHEN and CDR2 SYDVKM. V lost 8 bases, J lost 6 bases, and 7 bases stayed unmatched. The CDR3 is 14 residues long.

The chain joins TRBV10-2 to TRBJ1-3; D uncertain. The CDR3 length is 15 residues. Germline V gene data show CDR1 as WSHSY and CDR2 as SAAADI. V lost 4 bases, J lost 0 bases, and 10 bases lay in between. DNA of the CDR3: TGCGCCAGCAGTGCGGGAAGCGGCTCTGGAAACACCATATATTTT. It yields the protein CASSAGSGSGNTIYF.